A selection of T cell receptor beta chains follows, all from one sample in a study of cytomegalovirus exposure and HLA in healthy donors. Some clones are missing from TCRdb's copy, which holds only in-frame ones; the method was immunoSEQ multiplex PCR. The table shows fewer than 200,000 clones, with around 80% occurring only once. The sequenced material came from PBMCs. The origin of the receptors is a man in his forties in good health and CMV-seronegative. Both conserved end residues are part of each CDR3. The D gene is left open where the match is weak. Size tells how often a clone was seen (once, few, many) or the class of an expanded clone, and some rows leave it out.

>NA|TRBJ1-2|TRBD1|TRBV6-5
TGTGCCAGCAGTCGATGGACAGGGGGCTATGGCTACACCTTC
CASSRWTGGYGYTF
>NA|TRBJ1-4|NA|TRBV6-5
TGTGCCAGCAGTTACTCGAGAGGGCATAATGAAAAACTGTTTTTT
CASSYSRGHNEKLFF
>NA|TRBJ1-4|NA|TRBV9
TGTGCCAGCAGCGTAGCTTTGATCCGGGGATCGGGAAAACTGTTTTTT
CASSVALIRGSGKLFF
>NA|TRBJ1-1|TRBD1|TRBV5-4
TGTGCCAGCAGCCGACCGCCCGACAGGGCGAACACTGAAGCTTTCTTT
CASSRPPDRANTEAFF
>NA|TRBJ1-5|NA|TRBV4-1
TGCGCCAGCAGCCAAGACACAGGTAGCAATCAGCCCCAGCATTTT
CASSQDTGSNQPQHF
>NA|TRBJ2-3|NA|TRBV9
TGTGCCAGCAGCGTAGCTGTATCCCTAGGCACAGATACGCAGTATTTT
CASSVAVSLGTDTQYF
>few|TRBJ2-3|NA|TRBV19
TGTGCCAGTAGTACCCCTTCCCGCGGCGCAGATACGCAGTATTTT
CASSTPSRGADTQYF
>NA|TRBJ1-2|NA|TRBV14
TGTGCCAGCAGCGCATCCAGGGAGGGGTATGGCTACACCTTC
CASSASREGYGYTF
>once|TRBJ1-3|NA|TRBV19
TGTGCCAGTAGTATAGGGTCGACGACAACTGGAAACACCATATATTTT
CASSIGSTTTGNTIYF
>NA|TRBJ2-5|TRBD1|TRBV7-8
TGTGCCAGCAGCCCAGGACAGGGAATCGTGGAGACCCAGTACTTC
CASSPGQGIVETQYF
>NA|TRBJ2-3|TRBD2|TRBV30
TGTGCCTGGAGTGTCGGGGGGACTAGCGGGAAGGGCACAGATACGCAGTATTTT
CAWSVGGTSGKGTDTQYF
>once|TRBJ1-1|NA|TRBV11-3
TGTGCCAGCTTAATAAGCGGGGGGAACACTGAAGCTTTCTTT
CASLISGGNTEAFF
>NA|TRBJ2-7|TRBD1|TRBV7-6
TGTGCCAGCAGCCCGCAGGGGGCAGGGCAGTACTTC
CASSPQGAGQYF
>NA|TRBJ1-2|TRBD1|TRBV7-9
TGTGCCAGCAGCTTAACAGTCGGGACAGGAAAACCTCAGGGCTACACCTTC
CASSLTVGTGKPQGYTF
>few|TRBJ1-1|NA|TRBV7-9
TGTGCCAGCAGCTTACGGGTTGCGGGATACACTGAAGCTTTCTTT
CASSLRVAGYTEAFF
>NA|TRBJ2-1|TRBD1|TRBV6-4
TGTGCCAGCAGTCTGGGGACAGGGTTTGTCTCAACTGAGCAGTTCTTC
CASSLGTGFVSTEQFF
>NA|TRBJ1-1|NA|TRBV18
TGTGCCAGCTCAGAGAGGAACACTGAAGCTTTCTTT
CASSERNTEAFF
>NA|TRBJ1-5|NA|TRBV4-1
TGCGCCAGCAGCCAAGATAATAACAATCAGCCCCAGCATTTT
CASSQDNNNQPQHF
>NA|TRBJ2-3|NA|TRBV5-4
TGTGCCAGCAGCCGGGGGGCGGGGAGACCCCAGAGTACGCAGTATTTT
CASSRGAGRPQSTQYF
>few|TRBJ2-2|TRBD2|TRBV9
TGTGCCAGCAGGACACTAGCGGGGGGTGATACCGGGGAGCTGTTTTTT
CASRTLAGGDTGELFF
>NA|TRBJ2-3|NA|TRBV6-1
TGTGCCAGCAGTATCTATGCAGATACGCAGTATTTT
CASSIYADTQYF
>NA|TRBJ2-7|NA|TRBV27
TGTGCCAGCAGTTTATTCGGTCGCGTCTCTCGCTACGAGCAGTACTTC
CASSLFGRVSRYEQYF
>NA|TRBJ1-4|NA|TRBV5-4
TGTGCCAGCAGCTTAGGTGAACAGCTTAATGAAAAACTGTTTTTT
CASSLGEQLNEKLFF
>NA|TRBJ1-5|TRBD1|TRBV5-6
TGTGCCAGCAGCTTGGGAGGGGGCGAGAGTCAGCCCCAGCATTTT
CASSLGGGESQPQHF
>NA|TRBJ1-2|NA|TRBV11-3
TGTGCCAGCAGCTCCCCCAGGATATATGGCTACACCTTC
CASSSPRIYGYTF
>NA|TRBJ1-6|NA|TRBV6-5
TGTGCCAGCAGTTACTCGACTCATTCACCCCTCCACTTT
CASSYSTHSPLHF
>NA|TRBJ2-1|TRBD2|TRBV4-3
TGCGCCAGCAGCCAATTGGGCGGGAGGGCCTACAATGAGCAGTTCTTC
CASSQLGGRAYNEQFF
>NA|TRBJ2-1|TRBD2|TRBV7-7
TGTGCCAGCAGCCCTAGCGGGATCAGTAGCAATGAGCAGTTCTTC
CASSPSGISSNEQFF
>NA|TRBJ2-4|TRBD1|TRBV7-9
TGTGCCAGCAGCTTAGGTCCTTTTTTTGGACAGGGACAAAACATTCAGTACTTC
CASSLGPFFGQGQNIQYF
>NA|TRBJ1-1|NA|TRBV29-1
TGCAGCGTTGAAGATCGGCTACAGGAGAACACTGAAGCTTTCTTT
CSVEDRLQENTEAFF
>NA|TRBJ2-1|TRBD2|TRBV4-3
TGCGCCAGCAGCCGCTTCGGGAGGGCCAGGGCGAATGAGCAGTTCTTC
CASSRFGRARANEQFF
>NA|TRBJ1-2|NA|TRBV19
TGTGCCAGTAGTATAGTGAGCAGGGCAGGTGGCTACACCTTC
CASSIVSRAGGYTF
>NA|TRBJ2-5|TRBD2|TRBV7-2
TGTGCCAGCAGCTCCAGCGGGATATGGGAGACCCAGTACTTC
CASSSSGIWETQYF
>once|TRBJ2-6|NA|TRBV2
TGTGCCAGCCTCCGGGTAGGTGCCCTTCGCTCTGGGGCCAACGTCCTGACTTTC
CASLRVGALRSGANVLTF
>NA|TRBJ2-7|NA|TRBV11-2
TGTGCCAGCAGCATTAGCTCCTACGAGCAGTACTTC
CASSISSYEQYF
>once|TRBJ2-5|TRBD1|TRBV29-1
TGCAGCGTCGCTGACAGGGCGGAGACCCAGTACTTC
CSVADRAETQYF
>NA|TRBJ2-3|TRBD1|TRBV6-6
TGTGCCAGCAGTTTGGCCGGAACAGGGGCTACGCAGTATTTT
CASSLAGTGATQYF
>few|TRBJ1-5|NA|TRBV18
TGTGCCAGCTCACCTACATTTAGCAATCAGCCCCAGCATTTT
CASSPTFSNQPQHF
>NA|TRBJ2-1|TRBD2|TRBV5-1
TGCGCCAGCAGCCCCAGGACTAGCGGGAGGGTAGTTAATGAGCAGTTCTTC
CASSPRTSGRVVNEQFF
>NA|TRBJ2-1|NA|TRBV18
TGTGCCAGCTCACCACCAGCCGGGGAGCAGTTCTTC
CASSPPAGEQFF
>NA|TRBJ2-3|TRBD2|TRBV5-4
TGTGCCAGCAGCTTGCCTAGCGGGAGGGGGGCAGATACGCAGTATTTT
CASSLPSGRGADTQYF